Listed below are T cell receptor beta chains from one sample, sequenced in a study of T-cell reconstitution after alpha-beta-depleted transplantation in children. TCRdb re-called the PCR reads with MiXCR, one entry per CDR3 protein. This table has 450,000 to 550,000 distinct CDR3 sequences, approximately 10% appearing once. The input for sequencing was PBMCs, mostly from graft donor cells, taken 180 days after TCRalphabeta/CD19-depleted stem cell transplant. These receptor sequences come from a female patient aged 2 to 10 who had a stem cell transplant for aplastic anemia, so the T cells may come from the graft donor. Both conserved end residues are part of each CDR3. The D gene is left open where the match is weak. Part of the rows lack a size; the others show once, few, many or a class for expanded clones.

V gene	J gene	clone size	D gene	CDR3 protein	CDR3 DNA
TRBV10-3	TRBJ2-7	few	TRBD1	CAISLQGGSYEQYF	TGTGCCATCAGCCTACAGGGGGGCTCCTACGAGCAGTACTTC
TRBV5-1	TRBJ1-5	.	.	CASSLGPGGNQPQHF	TGCGCCAGCAGCTTGGGTCCCGGGGGCAATCAGCCCCAGCATTTT
TRBV6-1	TRBJ2-5	.	.	CASRRRDGQETQYF	TGTGCCAGCAGGCGACGGGACGGACAAGAGACCCAGTACTTC
TRBV20-1	TRBJ2-2	.	.	CSAPDKVRLRNTGELFF	TGCAGTGCCCCGGACAAAGTCAGGCTTAGGAACACCGGGGAGCTGTTTTTT
TRBV4-1	TRBJ2-2	few	TRBD2	CASSQRLAGGPWTGELFF	TGCGCCAGCAGCCAACGACTAGCGGGAGGGCCGTGGACCGGGGAGCTGTTTTTT
TRBV11-2	TRBJ2-3	few	.	CASSLGGIAVPVPTDTQYF	TGTGCCAGCAGCTTAGGGGGGATTGCCGTCCCCGTCCCCACAGATACGCAGTATTTT
TRBV14	TRBJ1-1	.	.	CASSPVGRTEAFF	TGTGCCAGCAGCCCCGTGGGGAGGACTGAAGCTTTCTTT
TRBV20-1	TRBJ2-3	.	.	CSARDEAGFTDTQYF	TGCAGTGCTAGAGATGAGGCGGGTTTCACAGATACGCAGTATTTT
TRBV4-3	TRBJ2-3	.	TRBD2	CASSPWTSGTPDTQYF	TGCGCCAGCAGCCCCTGGACTAGCGGGACGCCAGATACGCAGTATTTT
TRBV7-2	TRBJ2-3	.	TRBD2	CASSLRDYLTDTQYF	TGTGCCAGCAGCTTACGGGACTACCTCACAGATACGCAGTATTTT
TRBV15	TRBJ1-1	.	.	CATSRGQGIVNTEAFF	TGTGCCACCAGCAGAGGTCAGGGGATAGTTAACACTGAAGCTTTCTTT
TRBV3-1	TRBJ2-2	many	.	CASSQGGGANTGELFF	TGTGCCAGCAGCCAAGGAGGGGGAGCTAACACCGGGGAGCTGTTTTTT
TRBV12-3/TRBV12-4	TRBJ2-2	.	.	CASSRRARNTGELFF	TGTGCCAGCAGCAGGAGGGCCCGGAACACCGGGGAGCTGTTTTTT
TRBV7-2	TRBJ2-1	.	TRBD2	CASSLARGLAGYSYNEQFF	TGTGCCAGCAGCTTAGCGAGGGGCCTAGCGGGTTACTCCTACAATGAGCAGTTCTTC
TRBV9	TRBJ2-5	.	.	CASSEEWRAETHYF	TGTGCCAGCAGCGAGGAGTGGAGGGCGGAGACCCACTACTTC
TRBV30	TRBJ2-1	few	.	CAWSVRGDEQFF	TGTGCCTGGAGTGTACGGGGAGATGAGCAGTTCTTC
TRBV3-1	TRBJ2-1	.	.	CASSQVDVGKMQFF	TGTGCCAGCAGCCAAGTGGACGTCGGCAAAATGCAGTTCTTC